This T cell receptor beta chain comes out of a study of blood T cell repertoires in COVID-19. Study information: COVID-19 samples collected from the United States, Italy and Spain covered acute and convalescent phases.

Trimming shortened V by 5 bases and J by 8 bases, and 18 bases separated the two germline ends. Per germline, CDR1 LNHDA and CDR2 SQIVND (reference sequence). The CDR3 consists of 14 residues. During active infection, Seattle patients enrolled and were then monitored through disease. In the original processing: Estimation of nucleated cell counts relied on the amplification of reference gene primers. This table comes from immunoSEQ multiplex PCR, and its TCRdb copy is limited to in-frame clones, with some not included. From that table come the V and J calls and clone size; the DNA was used to work out D and trimming. The table includes 60,000 to 65,000 clones, 84% detected once.

This TCR derives from a man in his 60s with COVID-19, enrolled during active disease. This chain joins TRBV19 and TRBJ1-1; D gene ambiguous. Source material: peripheral blood. The CDR3 protein is CASSPPAQTGEAFF. CDR3 coding DNA: TGTGCCAGTAGTCCGCCGGCGCAGACTGGGGAAGCTTTCTTT.